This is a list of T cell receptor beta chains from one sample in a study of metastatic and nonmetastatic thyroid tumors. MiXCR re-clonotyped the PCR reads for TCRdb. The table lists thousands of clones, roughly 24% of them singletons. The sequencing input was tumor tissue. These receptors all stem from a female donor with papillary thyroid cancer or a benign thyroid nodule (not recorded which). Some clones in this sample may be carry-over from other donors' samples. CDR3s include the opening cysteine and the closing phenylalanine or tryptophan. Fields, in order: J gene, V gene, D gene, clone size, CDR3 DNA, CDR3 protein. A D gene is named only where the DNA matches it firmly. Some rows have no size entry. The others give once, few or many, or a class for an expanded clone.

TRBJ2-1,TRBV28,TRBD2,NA,TGTGCCAGCAGCCTCGGACTAGCGGGAGGCGTTGAGCAGTTCTTC,CASSLGLAGGVEQFF
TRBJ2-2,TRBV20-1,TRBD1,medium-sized,TGCAGTGCGAGTAGACAGGGGGCCAACACCGGGGAGCTGTTTTTT,CSASRQGANTGELFF
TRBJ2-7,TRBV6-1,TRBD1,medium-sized,TGTGCCAGCAGAGACAGGGGAATACGTTTAGGCGAGCAGTACTTC,CASRDRGIRLGEQYF
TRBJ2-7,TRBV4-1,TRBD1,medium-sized,TGCGCCAGCAGCCAATCCGGGACAGGGCTGTACTTC,CASSQSGTGLYF
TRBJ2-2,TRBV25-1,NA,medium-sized,TGTGCCAGCAGTGATACCCCCGGGGAGCTGTTTTTT,CASSDTPGELFF
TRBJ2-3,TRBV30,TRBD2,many,TGTGCCTGGAGTAGGCTAGCGGGAGTGGGGGATACGCAGTATTTT,CAWSRLAGVGDTQYF
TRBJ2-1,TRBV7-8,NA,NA,TGTGCCAGCAGCCTCTCGGGGTCCCACGATGAGCAGTTCTTC,CASSLSGSHDEQFF
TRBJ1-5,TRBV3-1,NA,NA,TGTGCCGGCAGCCAAGCGATACCCGGGGCAGGACAGCCCCAGCATTTT,CAGSQAIPGAGQPQHF
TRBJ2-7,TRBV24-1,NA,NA,TGTGCCACCAGTGACTCGACCGGGTTCTCCTACGGGCAGTACTTC,CATSDSTGFSYGQYF
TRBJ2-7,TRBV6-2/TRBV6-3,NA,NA,TGTGCCAGCAGTTACCACCCGCTGCAGGACGCACCCCCTACCTACGAGCAGTACTTC,CASSYHPLQDAPPTYEQYF
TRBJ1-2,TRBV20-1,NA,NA,TGCAGTGCTAGAGCATCCGGGGGACAACCGTACACCTTC,CSARASGGQPYTF
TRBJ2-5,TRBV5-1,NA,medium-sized,TGCGCCAGCAGCTCAGGTGGGGGCGGGCAAGAGACCCAGTACTTC,CASSSGGGGQETQYF
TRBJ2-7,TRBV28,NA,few,TGTGCCAGCAGTCCAGACCTAGAGGGAGCCGGCGAGCAGTACTTC,CASSPDLEGAGEQYF
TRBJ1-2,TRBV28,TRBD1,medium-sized,TGTGCCAGCAGTTTAGGCACAGGGGGCCCTTACACCTTC,CASSLGTGGPYTF
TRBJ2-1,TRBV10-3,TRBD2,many,TGTGCCATCAGTGTGGGGGGGAGCCCCTACAATGAGCAGTTCTTC,CAISVGGSPYNEQFF
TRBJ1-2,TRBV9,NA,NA,TGTGCCAGCAGCGGGATCGCGGGTGGCTACACCTTC,CASSGIAGGYTF
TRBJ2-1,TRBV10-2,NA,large,TGCGCCAGCAAGTCCTACAATGAGCAGTTCTTC,CASKSYNEQFF
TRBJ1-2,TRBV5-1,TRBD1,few,TGCGCCAGCAGCCCGGGGACAGGAGGAGACTATGGCTACACCTTC,CASSPGTGGDYGYTF
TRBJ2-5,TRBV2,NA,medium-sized,TGTGCCAGCAGTGGAGGGGGGGGGCAAGAGACCCAGTACTTC,CASSGGGGQETQYF
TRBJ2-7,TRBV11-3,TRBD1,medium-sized,TGTGCCAGCAGCCAGACAGGGTGGGAGCAGTACTTC,CASSQTGWEQYF
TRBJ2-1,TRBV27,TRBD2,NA,TGTGCCAGCAGCCTTGCGGGACTAGCGTCCTACAATGAGCAGTTCTTC,CASSLAGLASYNEQFF
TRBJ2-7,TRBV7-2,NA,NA,TGTGCCAGCAGCTCGTTAGACAGGAACGAGCAGTACTTC,CASSSLDRNEQYF
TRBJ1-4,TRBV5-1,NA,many,TGCGCCAGCAGCTTTGGGACCGGGGATGAAAAACTGTTTTTT,CASSFGTGDEKLFF
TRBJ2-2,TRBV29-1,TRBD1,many,TGCAGCGTTGGATGGACAGGGAACACCGGGGAGCTGTTTTTT,CSVGWTGNTGELFF
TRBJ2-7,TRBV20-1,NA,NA,TGCAGTGCCGATAGCAGGAGCTCCTACGAGCAGTACTTC,CSADSRSSYEQYF
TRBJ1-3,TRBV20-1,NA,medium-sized,TGCAGTGCTAGATCTCTGAGCTCTGGAAACACCATATATTTT,CSARSLSSGNTIYF
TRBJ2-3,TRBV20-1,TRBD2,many,TGCAGTGTCCCCCTAGGAACTAGCGGAGGAGATACGCAGTATTTT,CSVPLGTSGGDTQYF
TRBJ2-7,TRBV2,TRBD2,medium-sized,TGTGCCAGCAGTGAAGGAGTAGCGGGGGGCTACGAGCAGTACTTC,CASSEGVAGGYEQYF
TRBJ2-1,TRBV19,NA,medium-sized,TGTGCCAGTAGTCCCAGGGACCAGTTGAGTGAGCAGTTCTTC,CASSPRDQLSEQFF
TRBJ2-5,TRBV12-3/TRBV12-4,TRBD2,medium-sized,TGTGCCAGCAGTTCGAGCGGGAGAAGGGAGACCCAGTACTTC,CASSSSGRRETQYF
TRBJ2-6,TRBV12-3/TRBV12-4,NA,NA,TGTGCCAGCAGTTTAAATTATTTTGGGACACGAGACTCTGGGGCCAACGTCCTGACTTTC,CASSLNYFGTRDSGANVLTF
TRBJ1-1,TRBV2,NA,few,TGTGCCAGCAGGCCCGACAGTTCGAACACTGTTGGTTTCTTT,CASRPDSSNTVGFF
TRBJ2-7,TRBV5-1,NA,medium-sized,TGCGCCAGCAGCTTGGGACACGGAGTGGACTACGAGCAGTACTTC,CASSLGHGVDYEQYF
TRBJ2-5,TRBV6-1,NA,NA,TGTGCCAGCAGCCTCAGGGAGACCCAGTACTTC,CASSLRETQYF
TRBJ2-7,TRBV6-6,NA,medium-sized,TGTGCCAGCAGTTACGGGCCCAGGAGCTACGAGCAGTACTTC,CASSYGPRSYEQYF
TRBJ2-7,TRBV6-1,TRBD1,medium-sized,TGTGCCAGCACCTTCTTAGGGACAGGGTCAAACGAGCAGTACTTC,CASTFLGTGSNEQYF
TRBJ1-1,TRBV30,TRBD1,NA,TGTGCCTGGAGTGTGTTTTCAGGGGGGGCAGACACTGAAGCTTTCTTT,CAWSVFSGGADTEAFF
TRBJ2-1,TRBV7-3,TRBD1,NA,TGTGCCAGCAGCCTAACCGGGACAGACAACAATGAGCAGTTCTTC,CASSLTGTDNNEQFF
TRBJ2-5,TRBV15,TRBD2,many,TGTGCCACCAGCAGAGATCAGAGCGGGGAGCGAGAGACCCAGTACTTC,CATSRDQSGERETQYF
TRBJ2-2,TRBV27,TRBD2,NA,TGTGCCAGCAGCCTTGCGGGACTAGCGGGAACCACCGGGGAGCTGTTTTTT,CASSLAGLAGTTGELFF
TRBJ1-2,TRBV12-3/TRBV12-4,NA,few,TGTGCCAGCAGTTCGATCAGGGGTAATGGCTACACCTTC,CASSSIRGNGYTF
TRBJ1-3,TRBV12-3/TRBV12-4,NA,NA,TGTGCCAGCAACCCTAGCTACCGACTGGAACCCCCTGGACACACCATATATTTT,CASNPSYRLEPPGHTIYF
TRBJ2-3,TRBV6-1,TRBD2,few,TGTGCCAGCAGTGAAGCGGTAGCGGGAGGGCCAGATACTCAGTATTTT,CASSEAVAGGPDTQYF
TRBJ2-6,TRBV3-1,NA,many,TGTGCCAGCAGCAGCTCTGGGGCCAACGTCCTGACTTTC,CASSSSGANVLTF
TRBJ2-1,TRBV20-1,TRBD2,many,TGCAGTGCTAGAGATTGGAGTAGCGGGGGTTTTGAGTCCTACAATGAGCAGTTCTTC,CSARDWSSGGFESYNEQFF
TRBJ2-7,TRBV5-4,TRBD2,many,TGTGCCACGCAGGAGACTAGCGGGAGTGTCGAGCAGTACTTC,CATQETSGSVEQYF
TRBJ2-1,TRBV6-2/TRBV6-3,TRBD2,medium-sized,TGTGCCAGCAGTAACTCAATAGCGGGAGGGGCCTACAATGAGCAGTTCTTC,CASSNSIAGGAYNEQFF
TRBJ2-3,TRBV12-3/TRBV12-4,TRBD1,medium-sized,TGTGCCAGCAGCCAAATACAGGGGGCATCAGATACGCAGTATTTT,CASSQIQGASDTQYF
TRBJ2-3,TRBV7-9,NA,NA,TGTGCCAGCGGAGTATTAAGCACAGATACGCAGTATTTT,CASGVLSTDTQYF
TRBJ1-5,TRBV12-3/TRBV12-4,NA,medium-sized,TGTGCCAGCAGTCGGCAGGGAATGGGTCAGCCCCAGCATTTT,CASSRQGMGQPQHF
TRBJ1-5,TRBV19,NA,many,TGTGCCAGTAGTACGGGAGGCAATCAGCCCCAGCATTTT,CASSTGGNQPQHF
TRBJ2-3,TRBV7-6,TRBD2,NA,TGTGCCAGCAGCTTAGTGCTAGCGGGACCATTCGGCACAGATACGCAGGATTTT,CASSLVLAGPFGTDTQDF
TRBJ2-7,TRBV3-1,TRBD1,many,TGTGCCAGCAGCGCCGGGACAGGGCCCGAGCAGTACTTC,CASSAGTGPEQYF